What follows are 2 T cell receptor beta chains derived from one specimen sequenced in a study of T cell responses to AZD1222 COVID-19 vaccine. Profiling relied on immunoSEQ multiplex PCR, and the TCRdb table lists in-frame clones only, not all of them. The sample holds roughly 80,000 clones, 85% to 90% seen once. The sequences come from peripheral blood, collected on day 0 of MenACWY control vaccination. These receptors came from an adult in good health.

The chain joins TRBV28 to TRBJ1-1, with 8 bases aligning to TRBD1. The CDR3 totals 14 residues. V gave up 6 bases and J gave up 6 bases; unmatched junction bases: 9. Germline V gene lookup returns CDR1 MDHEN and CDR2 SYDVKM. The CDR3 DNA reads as TGTGCCAGCAGCCCTCGGACAGGGACCGCTGAAGCTTTCTTT. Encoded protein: CASSPRTGTAEAFF.

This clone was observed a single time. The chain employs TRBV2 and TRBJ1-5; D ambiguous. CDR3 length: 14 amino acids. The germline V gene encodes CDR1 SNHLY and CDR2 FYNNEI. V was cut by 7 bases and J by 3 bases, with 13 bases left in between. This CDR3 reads CASNWYSDNQPQHF. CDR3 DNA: TGTGCCAGCAATTGGTACAGCGACAATCAGCCCCAGCATTTT.